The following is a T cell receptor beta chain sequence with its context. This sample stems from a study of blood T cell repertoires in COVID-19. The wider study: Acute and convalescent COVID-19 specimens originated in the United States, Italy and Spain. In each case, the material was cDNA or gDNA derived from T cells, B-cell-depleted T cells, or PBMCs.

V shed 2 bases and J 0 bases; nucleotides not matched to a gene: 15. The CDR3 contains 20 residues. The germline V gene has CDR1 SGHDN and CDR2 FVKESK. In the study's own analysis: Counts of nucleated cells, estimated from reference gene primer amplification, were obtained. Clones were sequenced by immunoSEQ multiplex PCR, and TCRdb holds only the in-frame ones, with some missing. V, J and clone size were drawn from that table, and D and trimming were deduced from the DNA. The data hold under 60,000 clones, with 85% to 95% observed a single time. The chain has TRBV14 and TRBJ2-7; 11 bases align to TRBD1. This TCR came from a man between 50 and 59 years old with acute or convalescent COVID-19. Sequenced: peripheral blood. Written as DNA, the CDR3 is TGTGCCAGCAGCCAAAGATTATTTGGGACAGGGGGTTCCCACTCCTACGAGCAGTACTTC. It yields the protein CASSQRLFGTGGSHSYEQYF.